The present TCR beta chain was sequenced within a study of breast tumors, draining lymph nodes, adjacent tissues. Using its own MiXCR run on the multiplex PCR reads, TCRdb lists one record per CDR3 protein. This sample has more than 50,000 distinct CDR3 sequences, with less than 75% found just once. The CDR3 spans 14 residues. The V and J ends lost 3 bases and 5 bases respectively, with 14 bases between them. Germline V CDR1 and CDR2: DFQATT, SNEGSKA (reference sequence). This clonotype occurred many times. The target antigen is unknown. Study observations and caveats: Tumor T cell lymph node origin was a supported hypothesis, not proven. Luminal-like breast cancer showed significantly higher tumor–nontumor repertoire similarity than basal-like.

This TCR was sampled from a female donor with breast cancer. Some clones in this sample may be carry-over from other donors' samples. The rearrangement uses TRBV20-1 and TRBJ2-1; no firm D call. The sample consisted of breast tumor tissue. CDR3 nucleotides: TGCAGTGCTAGGGAGTCCGGGCGCCACAATGAGCAGTTCTTC. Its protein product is CSARESGRHNEQFF.